One and the same sample provided the 3 T cell receptor beta chains below, sequenced in a study of blood T cells in healthy people across ages. Primers used in a second PCR of about 6 to 12 cycles were a sample-barcoded 5' primer and a J-beta primer mix. Using its own MiXCR run on the 5' RACE reads, TCRdb lists one record per CDR3 protein. Here the sample spans roughly 1.7 million distinct CDR3 sequences, approximately 32% being singletons. Sequenced sample: blood. These TCRs come from a woman in her 30s in good health.

Worth noting for this clonotype: Just one base apart from a much larger clone, this may be a read error. This chain links TRBV20-1 with TRBJ2-1; D perhaps matches TRBD1 (6 bases). V lost 4 bases, J lost 3 bases, and 13 bases lay in between. The CDR3 has 14 amino acids. Looked up from germline, CDR1 is DFQATT and CDR2 is SNEGSKA (reference sequence). The CDR3 DNA reads as TGCAGTGCTATAGGGGGAAGTTTCTACAATGAGCAGTTCTTC. Its translation is CSAIGGSFYNEQFF.

This clonotype came up a few times. This chain connects TRBV6-1 to TRBJ2-3; TRBD2 matches 10 bases. This CDR3 spans 17 amino acids. The V gene end was trimmed by 6 bases and the J gene end by 2 bases; junction bases not matched to a gene: 11. Germline CDR1 MNHNS, CDR2 SASEGT. CDR3 sequence (DNA): TGTGCCAGCAGGCCGAGGACTAGCGGCCAAAACACAGATACGCAGTATTTT. This sequence encodes CASRPRTSGQNTDTQYF.

The chain has TRBV10-3 and TRBJ1-5; TRBD1 matches 10 bases. Germline assignment: CDR1 ENHRY and CDR2 SYGVKD. This CDR3 is 15 amino acids long. The V and J ends lost 2 bases and 7 bases, in that order; junction bases with no gene match: 5. In nucleotides, the CDR3 is TGTGCCATCAGTGAGGGACAGGGGGAGGGACAGCCCCAGCATTTT. This sequence encodes CAISEGQGEGQPQHF.